This T cell receptor beta chain is from a study of T cell clonotyping in hematopoietic cell transplantation. Study findings and constraints: Pathologically expanded recipient clonotypes increased progressively from day 30 to day 180 as diversity fell. Few recipient clonotypes overlapped donors; over 95% were de novo at given depth. Without cell sorting, CD4 versus CD8 contributions remain unresolved.

This clone has just a few counts. Its specificity is unknown. Recipients were bled about 28 days pretransplant and at posttransplant days 30, 100, 180. Assay used: immunoSEQ multiplex PCR; TCRdb lists only in-frame clones, some missing. The sample comprises more than 10,000 clones, approximately 83% of which are singletons, and approximately 5.4% rests with the top ten. V was shortened by 7 bases and J by 7 bases, with 20 bases between the two germline ends. CDR3 length equals 14 residues. The germline CDR1 and CDR2 sequences are MNHNS and SASEGT. This TCR was recovered from a female patient in her thirties or forties who had an allogeneic stem cell transplant from a related donor, so T cells may come from the graft donor. Some clones in this sample may be carry-over from other donors' samples. Sequenced material: PBMCs, taken 100 days after allogeneic stem cell transplant. The chain recombines TRBV6-1 with TRBJ2-7; D unclear. The CDR3 sequence is CASTQRTGPWEQYF. The CDR3 DNA follows: TGTGCCAGCACCCAAAGGACGGGCCCCTGGGAGCAGTACTTC.